Listed here are 5 T cell receptor beta chains from one sample, sequenced in a study of OX40 agonist ivuxolimab in advanced cancers. Data came from immunoSEQ multiplex PCR; TCRdb stores just in-frame clones and leaves some out. Of about 98,000 clones listed, around 88% were seen once; the top ten hold under 0.55%. Material: CD4+ or CD8+ T cells sorted from blood, obtained in a trial of the OX40 agonist ivuxolimab. Every receptor here comes from an adult with an advanced solid tumor such as melanoma, head and neck, liver or kidney cancer.

This clone showed up just once. The chain has TRBV7-8 and TRBJ1-1; no clear D gene. Germline CDR1 reads SGHVS; CDR2 reads FQNEAQ. This CDR3 region has 12 residues. Trimming shortened V by 5 bases and J by 6 bases, and 10 bases separated the two germline ends. The CDR3 here is CASSPIGAEAFF. Written as DNA, the CDR3 is TGTGCCAGCAGCCCCATCGGTGCTGAAGCTTTCTTT.

The chain is built from TRBV2 and TRBJ1-2; D gene uncertain. V lost 7 bases and J 5 bases, leaving 14 bases between the germline ends. The CDR3 length is 13 residues. Germline V gene sequence: CDR1 SNHLY, CDR2 FYNNEI. The CDR3 here is CASKGSPAYGYTF. The CDR3 DNA reads as TGTGCCAGCAAGGGAAGCCCCGCGTATGGCTACACCTTC.

The chain couples TRBV19 to TRBJ2-7; the D call may be TRBD1 or TRBD2 (5 bases each). CDR1 LNHDA and CDR2 SQIVND come from the germline V gene (reference sequence). The CDR3 covers 15 residues. The V end lost 3 bases, the J end lost 0 bases, and 12 bases lay between the germline ends. The CDR3 is CASSIQVGVSYEQYF. In nucleotides, the CDR3 is TGTGCCAGTAGTATTCAAGTGGGGGTCTCCTACGAGCAGTACTTC.

The rearrangement joins TRBV19 to TRBJ2-3, with D tentatively TRBD2 (6 bases). Trimming left V 3 bases short and J 3 bases short, with 7 bases between. Germline CDR1 reads LNHDA; CDR2 reads SQIVND (reference sequence). CDR3 length: 13 residues. In DNA form, the CDR3 reads TGTGCCAGTAGTATGGGGGGTACAGATACGCAGTATTTT. Protein: CASSMGGTDTQYF. The full variable domain, rest sourced from reference TRBV19 and TRBJ2-3, is DGGITQSPKYLFRKEGQNVTLSCEQNLNHDAMYWYRQDPGQGLRLIYYSQIVNDFQKGDIAEGYSVSREKKESFPLTVTSAQKNPTAFYLCASSMGGTDTQYFGPGTRLTVL.

This clone appeared once. This rearrangement joins TRBV28 to TRBJ1-2; 9 bases fit TRBD1. This CDR3 is built from 16 residues. The germline gives CDR1 MDHEN, CDR2 SYDVKM. After removal of 4 bases from V and 5 bases from J, the junction contained 11 bases not matched to a gene. DNA for the CDR3: TGTGCCAGCAGTTCATCCGGGACAGGGAATTTATATGGCTACACCTTC. Encoded protein: CASSSSGTGNLYGYTF.